This TCR beta chain was sequenced in a study of cytomegalovirus exposure and HLA in healthy donors. The PCR was carried out with 60 Vbeta primers and 13 Jbeta primers. Repertoires were generated with immunoSEQ multiplex PCR, while TCRdb's copy carries only in-frame clones and drops some. Among 150,000 to 200,000 clones listed, 82% were seen once. Sequenced sample: PBMCs. The origin of this receptor is a girl between 5 and 17 years old in good health and CMV-seropositive.

The chain's CDR3 is CAWSVNSRNTIYF. The CDR3 DNA is TGTGCCTGGAGTGTCAACTCCCGAAACACCATATATTTT. V usage is TRBV30 and J usage is TRBJ1-3; D unresolved. V was shortened by 0 bases and J by 5 bases, with 8 bases between the two germline ends. The CDR3 sequence is 13 residues long. Looked up from germline, CDR1 is GTSNPN and CDR2 is SVGIG (reference sequence).